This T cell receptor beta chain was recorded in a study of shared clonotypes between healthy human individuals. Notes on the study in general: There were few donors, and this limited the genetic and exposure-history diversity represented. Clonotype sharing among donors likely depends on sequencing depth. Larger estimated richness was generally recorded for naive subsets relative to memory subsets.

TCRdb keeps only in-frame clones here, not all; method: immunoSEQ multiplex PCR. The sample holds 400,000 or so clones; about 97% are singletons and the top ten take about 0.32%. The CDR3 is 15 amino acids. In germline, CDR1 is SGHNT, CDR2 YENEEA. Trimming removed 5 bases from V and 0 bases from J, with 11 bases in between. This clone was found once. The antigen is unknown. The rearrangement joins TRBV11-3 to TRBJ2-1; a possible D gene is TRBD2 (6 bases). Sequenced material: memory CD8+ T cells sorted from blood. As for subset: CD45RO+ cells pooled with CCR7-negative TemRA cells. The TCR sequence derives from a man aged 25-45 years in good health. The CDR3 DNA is TGTGCCAGCAGCCGGGACTCCCTCTCCTACAATGAGCAGTTCTTC. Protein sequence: CASSRDSLSYNEQFF. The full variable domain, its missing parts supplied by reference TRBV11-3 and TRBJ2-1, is EAGVVQSPRYKIIEKKQPVAFWCNPISGHNTLYWYLQNLGQGPELLIRYENEEAVDDSQLPKDRFSAERLKGVDSTLKIQPAELGDSAVYLCASSRDSLSYNEQFFGPGTRLTVL.